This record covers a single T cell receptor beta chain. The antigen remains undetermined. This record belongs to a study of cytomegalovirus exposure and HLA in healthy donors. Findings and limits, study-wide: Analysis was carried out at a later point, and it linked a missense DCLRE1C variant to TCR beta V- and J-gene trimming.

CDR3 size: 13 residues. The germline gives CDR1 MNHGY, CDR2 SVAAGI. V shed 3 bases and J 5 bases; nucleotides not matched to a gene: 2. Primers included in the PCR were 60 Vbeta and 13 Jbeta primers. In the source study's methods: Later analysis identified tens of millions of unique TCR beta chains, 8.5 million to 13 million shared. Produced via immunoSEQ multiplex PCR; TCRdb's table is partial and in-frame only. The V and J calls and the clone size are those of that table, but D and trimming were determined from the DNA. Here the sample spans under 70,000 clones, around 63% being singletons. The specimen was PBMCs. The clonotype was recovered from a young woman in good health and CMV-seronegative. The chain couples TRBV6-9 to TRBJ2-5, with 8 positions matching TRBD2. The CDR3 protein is CASSYSGGETQYF. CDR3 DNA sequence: TGTGCCAGCAGTTACTCGGGAGGGGAGACCCAGTACTTC.